This TCR beta chain is from a study of cytomegalovirus exposure and HLA in healthy donors. Primers: 60 Vbeta forward and 13 Jbeta reverse. Repertoires were generated with immunoSEQ multiplex PCR, while TCRdb's copy carries only in-frame clones and drops some. Of approximately 140,000 clones listed, approximately 81% are singletons. Unmatched junction bases numbered 6, after V lost 6 bases and J lost 4 bases. Per germline, CDR1 LNHDA and CDR2 SQIVND (reference sequence). The CDR3 spans 14 residues. Sample: PBMCs. This chain joins TRBV19 and TRBJ1-1; 9 bases fit TRBD1. This receptor was identified in a man aged 18 to 35 in good health and CMV-seronegative. DNA of the CDR3: TGTGCCAGTAGGGACACAGGGGGCATCACTGAAGCTTTCTTT. This translates into CASRDTGGITEAFF.